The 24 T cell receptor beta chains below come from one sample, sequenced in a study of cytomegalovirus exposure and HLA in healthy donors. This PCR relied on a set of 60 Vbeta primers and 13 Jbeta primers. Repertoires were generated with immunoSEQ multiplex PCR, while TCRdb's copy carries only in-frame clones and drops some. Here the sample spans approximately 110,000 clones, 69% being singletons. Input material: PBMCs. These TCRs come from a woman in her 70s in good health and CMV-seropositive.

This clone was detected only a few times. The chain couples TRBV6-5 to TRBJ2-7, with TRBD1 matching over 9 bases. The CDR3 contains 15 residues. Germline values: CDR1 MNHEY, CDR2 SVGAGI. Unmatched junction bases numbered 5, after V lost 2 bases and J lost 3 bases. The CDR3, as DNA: TGTGCCAGCAGTTACGGCGGGACAGGGATCTACGAGCAGTACTTC. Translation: CASSYGGTGIYEQYF.

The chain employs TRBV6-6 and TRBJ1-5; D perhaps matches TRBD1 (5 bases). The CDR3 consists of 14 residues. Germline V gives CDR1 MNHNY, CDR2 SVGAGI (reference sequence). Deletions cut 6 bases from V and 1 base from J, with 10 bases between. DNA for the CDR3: TGTGCCAGCAGCGTTACAGGAAGCAATCAGCCCCAGCATTTT. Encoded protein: CASSVTGSNQPQHF.

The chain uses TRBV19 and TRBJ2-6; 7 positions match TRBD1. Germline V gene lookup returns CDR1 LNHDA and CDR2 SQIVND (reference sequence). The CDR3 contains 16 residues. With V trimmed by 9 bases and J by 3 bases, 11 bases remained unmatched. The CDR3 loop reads CASQQGNRGGANVLTF. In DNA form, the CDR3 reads TGTGCCAGCCAACAGGGGAACCGGGGTGGGGCCAACGTCCTGACTTTC.

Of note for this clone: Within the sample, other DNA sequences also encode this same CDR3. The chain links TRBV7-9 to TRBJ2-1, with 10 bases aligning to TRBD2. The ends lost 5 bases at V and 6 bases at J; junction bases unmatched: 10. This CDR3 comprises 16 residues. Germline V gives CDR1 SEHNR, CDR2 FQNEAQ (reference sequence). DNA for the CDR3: TGTGCCAGCAGCATGACAGCGGGAGGGCCTCTCAATGAGCAGTTCTTC. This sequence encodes CASSMTAGGPLNEQFF.

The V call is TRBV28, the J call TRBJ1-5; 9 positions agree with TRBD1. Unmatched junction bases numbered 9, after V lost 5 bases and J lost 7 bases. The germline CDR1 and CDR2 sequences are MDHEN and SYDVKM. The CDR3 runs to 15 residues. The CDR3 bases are TGTGCCAGCAGTCCAACCGGACAGGGGCGGCAGCCCCAGCATTTT. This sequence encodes CASSPTGQGRQPQHF.

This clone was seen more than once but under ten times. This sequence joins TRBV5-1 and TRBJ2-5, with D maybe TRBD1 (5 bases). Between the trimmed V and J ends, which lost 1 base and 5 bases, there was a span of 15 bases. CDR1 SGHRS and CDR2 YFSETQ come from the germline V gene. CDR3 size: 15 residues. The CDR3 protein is CASSLIRAEGETQYF. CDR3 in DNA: TGCGCCAGCAGCTTGATCAGGGCTGAAGGGGAGACCCAGTACTTC.

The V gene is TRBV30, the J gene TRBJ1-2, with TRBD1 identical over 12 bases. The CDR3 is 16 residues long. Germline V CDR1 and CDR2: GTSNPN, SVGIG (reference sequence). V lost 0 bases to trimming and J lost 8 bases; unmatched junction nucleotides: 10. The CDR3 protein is CAWSVSLGTGGLGYTF. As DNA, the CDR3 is TGTGCCTGGAGTGTATCTCTCGGGACAGGGGGCTTAGGCTACACCTTC.

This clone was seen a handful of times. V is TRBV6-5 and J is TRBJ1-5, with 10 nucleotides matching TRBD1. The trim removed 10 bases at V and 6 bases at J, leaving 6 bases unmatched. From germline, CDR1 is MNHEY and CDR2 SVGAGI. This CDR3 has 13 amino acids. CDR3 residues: CATARTGGQPQHF. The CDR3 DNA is TGTGCCACCGCCCGGACAGGGGGTCAGCCCCAGCATTTT.

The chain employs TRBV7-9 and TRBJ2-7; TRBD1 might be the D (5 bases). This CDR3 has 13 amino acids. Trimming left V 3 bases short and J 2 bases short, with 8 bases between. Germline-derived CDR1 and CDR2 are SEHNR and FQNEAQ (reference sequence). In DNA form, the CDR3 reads TGTGCCAGCAGCTTGGCAGGGCCCTACGAGCAGTACTTC. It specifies CASSLAGPYEQYF.

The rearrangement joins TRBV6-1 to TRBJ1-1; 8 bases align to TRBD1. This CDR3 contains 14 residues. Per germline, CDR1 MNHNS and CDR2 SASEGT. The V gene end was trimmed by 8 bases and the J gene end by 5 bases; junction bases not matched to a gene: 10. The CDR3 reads CASFSGGAGTEAFF. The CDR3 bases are TGTGCCAGCTTTTCAGGGGGCGCGGGGACTGAAGCTTTCTTT.

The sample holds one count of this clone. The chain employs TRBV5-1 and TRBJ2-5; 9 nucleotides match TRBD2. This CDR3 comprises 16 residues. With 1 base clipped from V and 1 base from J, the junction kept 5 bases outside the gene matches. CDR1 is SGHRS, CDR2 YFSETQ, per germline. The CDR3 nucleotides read TGCGCCAGCAGCTTGCCCAGCGGGGGGCCCCAAGAGACCCAGTACTTC. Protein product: CASSLPSGGPQETQYF.

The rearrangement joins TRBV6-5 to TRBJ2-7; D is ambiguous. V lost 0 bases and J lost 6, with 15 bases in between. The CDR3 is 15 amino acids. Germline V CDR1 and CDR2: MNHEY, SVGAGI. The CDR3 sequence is CASSYSTLSPGEQYF. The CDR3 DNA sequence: TGTGCCAGCAGTTACTCGACGCTCTCCCCGGGCGAGCAGTACTTC.

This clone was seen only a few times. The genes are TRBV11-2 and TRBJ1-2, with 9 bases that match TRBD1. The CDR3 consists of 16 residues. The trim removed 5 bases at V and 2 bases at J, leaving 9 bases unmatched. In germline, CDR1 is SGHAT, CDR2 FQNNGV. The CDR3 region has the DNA TGTGCCAGCAGCATTCTCCGGGACAGGGAGAACTATGGCTACACCTTC. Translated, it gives CASSILRDRENYGYTF.

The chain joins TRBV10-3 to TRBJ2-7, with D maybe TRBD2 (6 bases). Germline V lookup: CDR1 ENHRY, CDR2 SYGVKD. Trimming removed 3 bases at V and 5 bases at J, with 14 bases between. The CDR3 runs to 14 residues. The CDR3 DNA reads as TGTGCCATCAGTGATGGGCTAGCGACCAACGAGCAGTACTTC. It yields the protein CAISDGLATNEQYF.

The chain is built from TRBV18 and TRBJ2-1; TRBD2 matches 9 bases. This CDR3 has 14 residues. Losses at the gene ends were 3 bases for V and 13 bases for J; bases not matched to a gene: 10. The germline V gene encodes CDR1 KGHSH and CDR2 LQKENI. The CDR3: CASSPVERGAAQFF. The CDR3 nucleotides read TGTGCCAGCTCACCGGTGGAGCGGGGGGCCGCACAGTTCTTC.

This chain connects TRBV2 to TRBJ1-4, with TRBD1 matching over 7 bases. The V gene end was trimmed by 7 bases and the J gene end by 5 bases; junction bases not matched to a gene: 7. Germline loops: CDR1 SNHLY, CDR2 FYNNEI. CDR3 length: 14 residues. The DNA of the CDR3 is TGTGCCAGCATATCCGGGACAGCGAATGAAAAACTGTTTTTT. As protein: CASISGTANEKLFF.

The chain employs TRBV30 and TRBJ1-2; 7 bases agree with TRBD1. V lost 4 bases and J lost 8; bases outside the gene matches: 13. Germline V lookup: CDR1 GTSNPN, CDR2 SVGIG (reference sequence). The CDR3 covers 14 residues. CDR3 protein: CAWTTGWTGVGYTF. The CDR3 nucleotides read TGTGCCTGGACCACAGGGTGGACAGGCGTAGGCTACACCTTC.

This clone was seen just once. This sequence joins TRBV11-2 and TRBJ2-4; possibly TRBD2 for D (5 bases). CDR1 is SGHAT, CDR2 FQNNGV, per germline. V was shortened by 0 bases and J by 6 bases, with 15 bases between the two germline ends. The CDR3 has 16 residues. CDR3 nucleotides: TGTGCCAGCAGCTTAGACCAGGACCTAGCCCGAAACATTCAGTACTTC. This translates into CASSLDQDLARNIQYF.

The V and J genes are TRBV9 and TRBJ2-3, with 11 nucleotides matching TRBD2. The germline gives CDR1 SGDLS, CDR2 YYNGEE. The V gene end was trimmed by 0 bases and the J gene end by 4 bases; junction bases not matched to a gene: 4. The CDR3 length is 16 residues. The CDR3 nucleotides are TGTGCCAGCAGCGTAGCTCCTAGCGGGGGGTCAGATACGCAGTATTTT. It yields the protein CASSVAPSGGSDTQYF. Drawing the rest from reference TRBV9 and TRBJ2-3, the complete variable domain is DSGVTQTPKHLITATGQRVTLRCSPRSGDLSVYWYQQSLDQGLQFLIQYYNGEERAKGNILERFSAQQFPDLHSELNLSSLELGDSALYFCASSVAPSGGSDTQYFGPGTRLTVL.

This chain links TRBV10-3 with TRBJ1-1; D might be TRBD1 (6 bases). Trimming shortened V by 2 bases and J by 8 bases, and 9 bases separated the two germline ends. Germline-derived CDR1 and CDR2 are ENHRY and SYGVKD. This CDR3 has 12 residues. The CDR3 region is CAISETDREAFF. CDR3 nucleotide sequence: TGTGCCATCAGTGAGACGGACAGAGAAGCTTTCTTT.

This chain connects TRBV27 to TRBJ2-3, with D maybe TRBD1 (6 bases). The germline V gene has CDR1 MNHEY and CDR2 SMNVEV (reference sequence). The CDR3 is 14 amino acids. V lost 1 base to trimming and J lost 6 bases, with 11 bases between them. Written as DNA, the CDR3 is TGTGCCAGCAGTTTATGGGGGCGCGGGGATACGCAGTATTTT. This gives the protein CASSLWGRGDTQYF.

CDR3 nucleotides: TGTGCCAGCAGCCCGGGGGGCCCGAGCTCCTACAATGAGCAGTTCTTC. Residues: CASSPGGPSSYNEQFF. The V call is TRBV7-6, the J call TRBJ2-1; tentatively, D is TRBD2 (7 bases). Per the germline V gene, CDR1 is SGHVS and CDR2 is FNYEAQ. The CDR3 totals 16 residues. The V end was cut by 5 bases, the J end by 0 bases, with 14 bases between.

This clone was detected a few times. This chain's CDR3 is CAWNGQSGQPQHF. Written as DNA, the CDR3 is TGTGCCTGGAACGGACAGTCAGGTCAGCCCCAGCATTTT. The V call is TRBV30, the J call TRBJ1-5, with a possible D match to TRBD1 (6 bases). Germline V gene data show CDR1 as GTSNPN and CDR2 as SVGIG (reference sequence). V gave up 4 bases and J gave up 6 bases, with 13 bases separating them. CDR3 length: 13 residues.

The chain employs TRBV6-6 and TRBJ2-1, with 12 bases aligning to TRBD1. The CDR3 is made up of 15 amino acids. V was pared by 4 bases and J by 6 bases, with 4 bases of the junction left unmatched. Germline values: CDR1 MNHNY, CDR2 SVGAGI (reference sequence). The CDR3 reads CASSSRDRGLNEQFF. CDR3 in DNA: TGTGCCAGCAGTTCGCGGGACAGGGGGCTCAATGAGCAGTTCTTC.